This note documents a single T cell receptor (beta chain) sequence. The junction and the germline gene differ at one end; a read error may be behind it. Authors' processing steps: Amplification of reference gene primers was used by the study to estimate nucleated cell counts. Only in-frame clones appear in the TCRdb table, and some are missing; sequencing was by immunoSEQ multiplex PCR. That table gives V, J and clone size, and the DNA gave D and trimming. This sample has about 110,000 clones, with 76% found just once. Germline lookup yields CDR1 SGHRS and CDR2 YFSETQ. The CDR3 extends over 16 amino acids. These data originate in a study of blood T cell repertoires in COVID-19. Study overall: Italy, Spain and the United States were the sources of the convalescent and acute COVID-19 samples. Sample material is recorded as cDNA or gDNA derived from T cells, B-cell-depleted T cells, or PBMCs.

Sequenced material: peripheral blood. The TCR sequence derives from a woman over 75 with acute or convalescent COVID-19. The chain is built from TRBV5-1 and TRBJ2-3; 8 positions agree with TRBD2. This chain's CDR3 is CASRDTVSGGTHTQYF. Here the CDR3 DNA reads TGCGCCAGCCGCGACACTGTAAGCGGGGGCACACATACGCAGTATTTT.